This passage covers 10 T cell receptor beta chains from one sample sequenced in a study of blood T cell repertoires in COVID-19. Data came from immunoSEQ multiplex PCR; TCRdb stores just in-frame clones and leaves some out. In the table there are more than 300,000 clones, approximately 88% of which are singletons. Sequencing used peripheral blood. The receptors originated from a woman in her twenties or thirties with COVID-19, enrolled during active disease.

Written as DNA, the CDR3 is TGTGCCAGCAGTCTTGACAGGGACACTGAAGCTTTCTTT. It translates to CASSLDRDTEAFF. The chain is built from TRBV12-3 or TRBV12-4 and TRBJ1-1; 7 positions match TRBD1. Losses at the gene ends were 5 bases for V and 3 bases for J; bases not matched to a gene: 3. This CDR3 has 13 amino acids.

The chain joins TRBV7-6 to TRBJ2-2, with D possibly matching TRBD1 (6 bases). Trimming stripped 0 bases from V and 6 bases from J, with 11 bases between. Germline CDR1 reads SGHVS; CDR2 reads FNYEAQ. CDR3 size: 15 residues. CDR3 nucleotides: TGTGCCAGCAGCTTAGCTAGCGAGGGGGCCGGGGAGCTGTTTTTT. Encoded protein: CASSLASEGAGELFF.

The chain is built from TRBV4-2 and TRBJ2-5, with D unclear. Germline-derived CDR1 and CDR2 are LGHNA and YNFKEQ. The CDR3 covers 15 residues. Trimming removed 0 bases from V and 2 bases from J, with 10 bases in between. The DNA of the CDR3 is TGTGCCAGCAGCCAAGACCCAGATTTACAAGAGACCCAGTACTTC. This gives the protein CASSQDPDLQETQYF.

The V gene is TRBV9, the J gene TRBJ2-3; a weak D match, TRBD2 (5 bases). The CDR3 runs 13 residues. Trimming stripped 0 bases from V and 5 bases from J, with 7 bases between. Germline assignment: CDR1 SGDLS and CDR2 YYNGEE. In DNA form, the CDR3 reads TGTGCCAGCAGCGTAGCGGGGTTAGATACGCAGTATTTT. It specifies CASSVAGLDTQYF.

The chain carries TRBV5-1 and TRBJ2-7; D is ambiguous. Trimming left V 1 base short and J 3 bases short, with 14 bases between. CDR3 length equals 15 residues. Germline CDR1 and CDR2: SGHRS and YFSETQ. The CDR3 protein is CASSLRPEPGYEQYF. CDR3 nucleotide sequence: TGCGCCAGCAGCTTGCGCCCCGAGCCCGGCTACGAGCAGTACTTC.

The chain employs TRBV7-8 and TRBJ2-2; D may be TRBD1 (6 bases). The germline CDR1 and CDR2 sequences are SGHVS and FQNEAQ. Trimming shortened V by 5 bases and J by 0 bases, and 7 bases separated the two germline ends. This CDR3 comprises 14 residues. The CDR3 DNA reads as TGTGCCAGCAGCCGGGACACGAACACCGGGGAGCTGTTTTTT. Translated, it gives CASSRDTNTGELFF. Supplemented by reference TRBV7-8 and TRBJ2-2, the full variable domain reads GAGVSQSPRYKVAKRGQDVALRCDPISGHVSLFWYQQALGQGPEFLTYFQNEAQLDKSGLPSDRFFAERPEGSVSTLKIQRTQQEDSAVYLCASSRDTNTGELFFGEGSRLTVL.

The chain has TRBV21-1 and TRBJ1-1; the table gives TRBD1 as D, unverified against the DNA. TRBV21-1 represents a pseudogene. The length of the CDR3 is 15 residues. The CDR3, as DNA: TGTGCCAGCAGCTTCCCCAGGGATATGAACACTGAAGCTTTCTTT. Amino acid sequence: CASSFPRDMNTEAFF.

This clone has just one count. The J gene is TRBJ2-7, the V gene TRBV7-9, with TRBD1 identical over 11 bases. CDR3 length: 16 residues. Trimming took 0 bases from V and 2 from J; bases not matched to a gene: 3. CDR1 SEHNR and CDR2 FQNEAQ come from the germline V gene (reference sequence). The CDR3 sequence is CASSLAGGQGAYEQYF. The CDR3 nucleotides read TGTGCCAGCAGCTTAGCCGGGGGACAGGGGGCCTACGAGCAGTACTTC.

The chain couples TRBV4-2 to TRBJ1-2; D call uncertain. V was trimmed by 1 base and J by 5 bases, leaving 5 bases between them. This CDR3 spans 12 amino acids. Germline assignment: CDR1 LGHNA and CDR2 YNFKEQ. The CDR3 is CASSQANYGYTF. The CDR3 DNA follows: TGTGCCAGCAGCCAAGCCAATTATGGCTACACCTTC.

The V gene is TRBV18, the J gene TRBJ1-4; D gene uncertain. The V end was cut by 3 bases, the J end by 6 bases, with 8 bases between. CDR3 size: 13 residues. Germline V lookup: CDR1 KGHSH, CDR2 LQKENI. The CDR3 DNA is TGTGCCAGCTCACCCGGGTCAGATGAAAAACTGTTTTTT. This sequence encodes CASSPGSDEKLFF.